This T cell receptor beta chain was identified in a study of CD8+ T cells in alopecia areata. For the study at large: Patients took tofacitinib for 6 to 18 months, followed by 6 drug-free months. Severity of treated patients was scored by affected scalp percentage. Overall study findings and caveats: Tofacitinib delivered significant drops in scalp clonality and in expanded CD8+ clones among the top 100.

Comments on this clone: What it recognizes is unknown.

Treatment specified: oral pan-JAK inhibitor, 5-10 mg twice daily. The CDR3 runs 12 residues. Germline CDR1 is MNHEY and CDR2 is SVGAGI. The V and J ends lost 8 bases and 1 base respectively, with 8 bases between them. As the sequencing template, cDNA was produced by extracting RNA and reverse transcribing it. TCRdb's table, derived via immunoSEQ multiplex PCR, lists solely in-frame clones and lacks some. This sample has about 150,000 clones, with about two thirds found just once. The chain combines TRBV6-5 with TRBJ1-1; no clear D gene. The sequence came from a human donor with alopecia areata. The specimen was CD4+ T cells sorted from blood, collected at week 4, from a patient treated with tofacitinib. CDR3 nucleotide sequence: TGTGCCAGCCAGGCCCCGAACACTGAAGCTTTCTTT. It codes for CASQAPNTEAFF.